This T cell receptor beta chain was profiled in a study of CD8+CD57+ T cells in acquired aplastic anemia. Genomic DNA templated the TCR beta VDJ and CDR3 profiling. Using its own MiXCR run on the reads, TCRdb lists one record per CDR3 protein. The sample lists about 270,000 distinct CDR3 sequences, approximately 55% occurring once. Germline lookup yields CDR1 SNHLY and CDR2 FYNNEI. The CDR3 has 16 amino acids. V lost 0 bases, J lost 4 bases, and 4 bases stayed unmatched. The rearrangement links TRBV2 to TRBJ2-5; 11 bases map to TRBD2. This TCR came from a human donor with severe aplastic anemia or a healthy control (not recorded which). Sequenced: sorted CD4+, CD8+, or CD8+CD57+ T cells (not recorded which) from PBMCs. The DNA of the CDR3 is TGTGCCAGCAGTGAAGCGCCTCTAGCGGGAGGAGAGACCCAGTACTTC. Translation: CASSEAPLAGGETQYF. Full variable domain (missing parts from reference TRBV2 and TRBJ2-5): EPEVTQTPSHQVTQMGQEVILRCVPISNHLYFYWYRQILGQKVEFLVSFYNNEISEKSEIFDDQFSVERPDGSNFTLKIRSTKLEDSAMYFCASSEAPLAGGETQYFGPGTRLLVL.